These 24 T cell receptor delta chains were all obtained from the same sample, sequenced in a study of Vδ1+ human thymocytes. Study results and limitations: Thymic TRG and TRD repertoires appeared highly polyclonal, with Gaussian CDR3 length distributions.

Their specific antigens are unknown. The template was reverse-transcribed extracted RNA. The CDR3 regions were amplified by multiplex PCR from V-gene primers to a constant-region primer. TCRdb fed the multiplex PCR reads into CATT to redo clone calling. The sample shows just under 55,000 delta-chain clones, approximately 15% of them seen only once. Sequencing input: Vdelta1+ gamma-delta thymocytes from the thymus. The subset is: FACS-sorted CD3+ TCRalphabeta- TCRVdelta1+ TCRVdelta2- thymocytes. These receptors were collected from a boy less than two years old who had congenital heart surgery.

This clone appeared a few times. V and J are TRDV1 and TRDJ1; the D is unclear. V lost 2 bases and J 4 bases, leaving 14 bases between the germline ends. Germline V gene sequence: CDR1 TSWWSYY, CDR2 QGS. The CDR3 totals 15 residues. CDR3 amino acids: CALGEALPRGDKLIF. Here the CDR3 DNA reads TGTGCTCTTGGGGAAGCACTACCGCGCGGCGATAAACTCATCTTT.

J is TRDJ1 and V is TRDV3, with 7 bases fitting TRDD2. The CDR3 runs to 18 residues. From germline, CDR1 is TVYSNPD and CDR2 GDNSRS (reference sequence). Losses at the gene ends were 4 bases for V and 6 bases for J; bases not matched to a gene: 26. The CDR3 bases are TGTGCCTACCCAAGGGCTTTCCTACACCTTCGGGTGGGGAATAAACTCATCTTT. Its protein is CAYPRAFLHLRVGNKLIF.

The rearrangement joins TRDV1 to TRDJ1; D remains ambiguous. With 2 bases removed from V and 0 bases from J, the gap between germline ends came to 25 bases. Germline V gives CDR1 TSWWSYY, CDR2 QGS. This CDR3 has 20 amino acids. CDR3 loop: CALGEGSLLRDAMYTDKLIF. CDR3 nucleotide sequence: TGTGCTCTTGGGGAAGGGAGTCTACTAAGAGATGCGATGTACACCGATAAACTCATCTTT.

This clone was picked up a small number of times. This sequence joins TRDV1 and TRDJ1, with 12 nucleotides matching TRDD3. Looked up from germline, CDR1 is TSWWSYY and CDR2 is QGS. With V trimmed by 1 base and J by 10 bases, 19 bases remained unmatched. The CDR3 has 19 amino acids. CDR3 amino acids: CALGEPTPTRYSGGYGLIF. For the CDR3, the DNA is TGTGCTCTTGGGGAACCTACCCCCACCCGCTACTCTGGGGGATACGGACTCATCTTT.

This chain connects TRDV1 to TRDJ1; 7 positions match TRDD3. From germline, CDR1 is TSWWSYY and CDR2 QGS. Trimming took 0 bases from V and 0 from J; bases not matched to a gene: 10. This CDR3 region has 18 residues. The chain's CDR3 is CALGELRWGRLYTDKLIF. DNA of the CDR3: TGTGCTCTTGGGGAACTTAGGTGGGGGAGACTGTACACCGATAAACTCATCTTT.

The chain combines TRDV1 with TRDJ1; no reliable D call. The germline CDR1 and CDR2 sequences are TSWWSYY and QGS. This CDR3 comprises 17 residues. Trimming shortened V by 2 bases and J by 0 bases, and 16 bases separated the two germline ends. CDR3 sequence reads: CALGEKFAFRDTDKLIF. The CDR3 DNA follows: TGTGCTCTTGGGGAAAAATTCGCTTTCCGGGACACCGATAAACTCATCTTT.

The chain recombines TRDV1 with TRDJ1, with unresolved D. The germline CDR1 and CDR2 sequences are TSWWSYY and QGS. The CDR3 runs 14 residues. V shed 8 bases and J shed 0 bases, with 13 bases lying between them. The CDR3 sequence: CALCRPRYTDKLIF. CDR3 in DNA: TGTGCTCTTTGCCGCCCCCGTTACACCGATAAACTCATCTTT.

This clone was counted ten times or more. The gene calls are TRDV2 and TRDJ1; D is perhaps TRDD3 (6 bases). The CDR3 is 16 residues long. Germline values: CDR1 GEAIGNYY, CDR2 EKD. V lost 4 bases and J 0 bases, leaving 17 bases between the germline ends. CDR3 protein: CACEVLVLGYTDKLIF. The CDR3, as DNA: TGTGCCTGTGAGGTGCTTGTACTGGGCTACACCGATAAACTCATCTTT.

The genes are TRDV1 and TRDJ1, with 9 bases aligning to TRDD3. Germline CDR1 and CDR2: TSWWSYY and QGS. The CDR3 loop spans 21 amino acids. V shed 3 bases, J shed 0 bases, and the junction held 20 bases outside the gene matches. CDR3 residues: CALGDHILFPAGGFYTDKLIF. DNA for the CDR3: TGTGCTCTTGGGGACCACATTTTATTCCCAGCTGGGGGATTCTACACCGATAAACTCATCTTT.

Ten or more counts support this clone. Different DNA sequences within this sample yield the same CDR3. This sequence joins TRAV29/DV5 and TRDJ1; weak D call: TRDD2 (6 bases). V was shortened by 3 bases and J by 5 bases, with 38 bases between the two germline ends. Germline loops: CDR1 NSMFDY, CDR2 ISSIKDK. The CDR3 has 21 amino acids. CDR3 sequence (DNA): TGTGCAGCAACCCTGATATCTTCCTTCCACGGGTTTGCACCGCGATCTGATAAACTCATCTTT. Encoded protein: CAATLISSFHGFAPRSDKLIF. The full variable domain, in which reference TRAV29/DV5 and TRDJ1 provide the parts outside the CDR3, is DQQVKQNSPSLSVQEGRISILNCDYTNSMFDYFLWYKKYPAEGPTFLISISSIKDKNEDGRFTVFLNKSAKHLSLHIVPSQPGDSAVYFCAATLISSFHGFAPRSDKLIFGKGTRVTVEP.

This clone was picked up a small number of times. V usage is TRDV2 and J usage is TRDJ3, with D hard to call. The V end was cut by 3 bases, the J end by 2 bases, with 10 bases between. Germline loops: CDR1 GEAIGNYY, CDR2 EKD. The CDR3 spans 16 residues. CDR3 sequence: CACDVCSPWDTRQMFF. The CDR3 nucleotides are TGTGCCTGTGACGTGTGTTCTCCCTGGGACACCCGACAGATGTTTTTC.

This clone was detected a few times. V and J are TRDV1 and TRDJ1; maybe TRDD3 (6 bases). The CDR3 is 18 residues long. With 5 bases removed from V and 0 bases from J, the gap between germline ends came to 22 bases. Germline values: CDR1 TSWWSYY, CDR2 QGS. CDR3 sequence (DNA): TGTGCTCTTGGGACACGGGTCCCTAGGGGGACCAACACCGATAAACTCATCTTT. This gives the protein CALGTRVPRGTNTDKLIF.

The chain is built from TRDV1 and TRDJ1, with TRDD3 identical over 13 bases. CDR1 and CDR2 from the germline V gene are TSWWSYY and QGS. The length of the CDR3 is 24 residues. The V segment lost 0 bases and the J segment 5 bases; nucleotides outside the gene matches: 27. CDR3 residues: CALGELVFGGTGGYGFLYKDKLIF. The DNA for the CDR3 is TGTGCTCTTGGGGAACTAGTGTTTGGGGGTACTGGGGGATACGGGTTCTTATACAAGGATAAACTCATCTTT.

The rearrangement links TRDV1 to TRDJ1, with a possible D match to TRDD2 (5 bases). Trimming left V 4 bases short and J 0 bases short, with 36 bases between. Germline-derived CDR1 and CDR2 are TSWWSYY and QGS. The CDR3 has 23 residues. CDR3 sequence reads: CALGVPTGGAMGPSGAYTDKLIF. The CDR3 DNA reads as TGTGCTCTTGGGGTACCTACCGGAGGGGCGATGGGTCCCTCCGGAGCGTACACCGATAAACTCATCTTT.

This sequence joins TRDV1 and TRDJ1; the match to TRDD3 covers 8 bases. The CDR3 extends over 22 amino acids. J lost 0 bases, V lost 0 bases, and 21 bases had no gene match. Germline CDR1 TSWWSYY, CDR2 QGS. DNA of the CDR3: TGTGCTCTTGGGGAACTAACTCCTACTTTTATATGGGGGATCGCCTACACCGATAAACTCATCTTT. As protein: CALGELTPTFIWGIAYTDKLIF.

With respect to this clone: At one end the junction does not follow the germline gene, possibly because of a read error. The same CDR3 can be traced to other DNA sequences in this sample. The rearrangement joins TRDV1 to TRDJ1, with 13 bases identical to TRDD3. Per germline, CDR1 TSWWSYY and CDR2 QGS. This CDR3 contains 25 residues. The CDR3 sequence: CALGEWFKAGWPYWGIRGDTDKLIF. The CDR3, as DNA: TGTGCTCTCGGGGAATGGTTTAAGGCCGGCTGGCCATACTGGGGGATACGGGGGGACACCGATAAACTCATCTTT.

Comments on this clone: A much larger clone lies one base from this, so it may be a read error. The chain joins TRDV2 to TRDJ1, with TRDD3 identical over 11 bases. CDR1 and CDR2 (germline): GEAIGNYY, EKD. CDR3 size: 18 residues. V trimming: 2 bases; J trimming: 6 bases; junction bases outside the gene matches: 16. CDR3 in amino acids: CACDSGILGDRPSNKLIF. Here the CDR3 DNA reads TGTGCCTGTGACAGCGGTATACTGGGGGATAGGCCCAGTAATAAACTCATCTTT.

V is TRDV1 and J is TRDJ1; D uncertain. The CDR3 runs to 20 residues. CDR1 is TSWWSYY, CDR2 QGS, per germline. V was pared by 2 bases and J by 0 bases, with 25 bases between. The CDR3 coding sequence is TGTGCTCTTGGGGAATTAAACGATCTCCCCCACCGCCCGTACACCGATAAACTCATCTTT. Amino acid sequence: CALGELNDLPHRPYTDKLIF.

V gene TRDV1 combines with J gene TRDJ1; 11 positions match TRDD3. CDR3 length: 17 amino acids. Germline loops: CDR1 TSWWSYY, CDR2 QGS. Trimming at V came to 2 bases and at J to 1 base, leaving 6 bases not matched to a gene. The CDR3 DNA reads TGTGCTCTTGGGGAAGGCACTGGGGGATATCGCACCGATAAACTCATCTTT. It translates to CALGEGTGGYRTDKLIF.

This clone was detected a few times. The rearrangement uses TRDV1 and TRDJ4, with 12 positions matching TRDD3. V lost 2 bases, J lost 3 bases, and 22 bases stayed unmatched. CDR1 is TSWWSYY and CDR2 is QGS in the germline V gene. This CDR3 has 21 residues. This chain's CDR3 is CALGEVKFPHGLGDTQGPLIF. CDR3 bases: TGTGCTCTTGGGGAAGTGAAGTTCCCGCATGGACTGGGGGATACTCAGGGACCCCTGATCTTT.

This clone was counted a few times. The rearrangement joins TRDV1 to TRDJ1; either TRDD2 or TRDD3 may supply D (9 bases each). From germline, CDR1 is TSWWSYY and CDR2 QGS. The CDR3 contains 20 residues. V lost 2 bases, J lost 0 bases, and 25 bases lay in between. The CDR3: CALGEGLPTYWGTYTDKLIF. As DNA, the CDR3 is TGTGCTCTTGGGGAAGGCCTTCCTACGTACTGGGGGACGTACACCGATAAACTCATCTTT.

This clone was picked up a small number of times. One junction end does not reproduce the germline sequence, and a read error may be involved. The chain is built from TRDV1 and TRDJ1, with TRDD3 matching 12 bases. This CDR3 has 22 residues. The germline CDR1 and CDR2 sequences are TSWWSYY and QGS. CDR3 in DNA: TGTGCTCTTGGGTCACAAACTCCGAATTTGGTACTGGGGGATACTTTTACCGATAAACTCATCTTC. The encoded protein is CALGSQTPNLVLGDTFTDKLIF.

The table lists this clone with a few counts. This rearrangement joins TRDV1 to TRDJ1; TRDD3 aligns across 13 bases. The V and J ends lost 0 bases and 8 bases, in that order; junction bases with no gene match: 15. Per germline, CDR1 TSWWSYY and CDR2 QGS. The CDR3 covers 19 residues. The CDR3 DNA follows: TGTGCTCTTGGGGAACTCGACATCCCTTCGAACTGGGGGATACGCAAACTCATCTTT. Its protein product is CALGELDIPSNWGIRKLIF.

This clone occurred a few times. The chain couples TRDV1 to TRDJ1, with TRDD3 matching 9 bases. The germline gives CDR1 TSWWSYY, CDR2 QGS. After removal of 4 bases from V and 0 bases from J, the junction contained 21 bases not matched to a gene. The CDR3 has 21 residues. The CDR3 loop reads CALGVCKTGGDSIFYTDKLIF. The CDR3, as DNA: TGTGCTCTTGGGGTTTGTAAGACTGGGGGAGATTCGATTTTTTACACCGATAAACTCATCTTT.